These 10 T cell receptor beta chains share one sample of origin, sequenced in a study of T cell changes during pregnancy in multiple sclerosis. The repertoire was sequenced with immunoSEQ multiplex PCR; TCRdb's copy has only in-frame clones and lacks some. The table has 80,000 or so clones, roughly 94% seen once. Sample: peripheral blood, taken before pregnancy. The receptors shown here come from a female donor with multiple sclerosis, enrolled in a pregnancy study.

This chain connects TRBV10-2 to TRBJ2-5, with 10 bases identical to TRBD2. The CDR3 extends over 16 amino acids. The V segment lost 6 bases and the J segment 4 bases; nucleotides outside the gene matches: 11. Germline CDR1 is WSHSY and CDR2 is SAAADI. CDR3 in amino acids: CASSAPLIAGGETQYF. The CDR3 DNA is TGCGCCAGCAGCGCACCCTTAATAGCGGGGGGAGAGACCCAGTACTTC.

Concerning this clone: The junction departs from germline at one end; a sequencing error may be responsible. This chain connects TRBV5-4 to TRBJ1-2; 10 bases line up with TRBD1. Germline CDR1 is SGHNT and CDR2 is YYREEE (reference sequence). This CDR3 has 15 residues. The CDR3 nucleotides are TGTGCCAGCAGCGCCGGACAGGGGGTTACCTCTGGCCACACCTTC. Translated, it gives CASSAGQGVTSGHTF.

The chain has TRBV30 and TRBJ1-1; tentatively, D is TRBD1 (6 bases). Germline V gene sequence: CDR1 GTSNPN, CDR2 SVGIG (reference sequence). V was shortened by 4 bases and J by 1 base, with 10 bases between the two germline ends. The CDR3 loop spans 13 amino acids. The CDR3 sequence is CAWNKGGNTEAFF. CDR3 in DNA: TGTGCCTGGAATAAAGGGGGGAACACTGAAGCTTTCTTT.

The CDR3 sequence: CASSEVLDSLFEVSSYNEQFF. CDR3 nucleotide sequence: TGTGCCAGTAGTGAGGTCCTGGACAGTTTATTTGAAGTAAGCTCCTACAATGAGCAGTTCTTC. The chain employs TRBV19 and TRBJ2-1; D possibly corresponds to TRBD1 (6 bases). Germline CDR1 and CDR2: LNHDA and SQIVND (reference sequence). The V end lost 5 bases, the J end lost 0 bases, and 29 bases lay between the germline ends. This CDR3 spans 21 amino acids. The full variable domain, rest sourced from reference TRBV19 and TRBJ2-1, is DGGITQSPKYLFRKEGQNVTLSCEQNLNHDAMYWYRQDPGQGLRLIYYSQIVNDFQKGDIAEGYSVSREKKESFPLTVTSAQKNPTAFYLCASSEVLDSLFEVSSYNEQFFGPGTRLTVL.

This clone is a singleton in its sample. One junction end does not reproduce the germline sequence, and a read error may be involved. This chain connects TRBV7-7 to TRBJ2-5, with 11 bases identical to TRBD1. The CDR3 length is 15 residues. Per the germline V gene, CDR1 is SSHAT and CDR2 is FNYEAQ (reference sequence). As DNA, the CDR3 is TGTGCTAGCAGCCTCGGGACAGGGGGACTGTCGGCCCAGTACTTC. It is translated as CASSLGTGGLSAQYF.

V and J are TRBV6-5 and TRBJ2-1; 11 nucleotides agree with TRBD2. The ends lost 6 bases at V and 8 bases at J; junction bases unmatched: 6. Germline loops: CDR1 MNHEY, CDR2 SVGAGI. This CDR3 has 14 residues. In DNA, the CDR3 is TGTGCCAGCAGCCTGGGACTAGCGGTTGATGAGCAGTTCTTC. This codes for CASSLGLAVDEQFF.

The chain combines TRBV19 with TRBJ2-2, with TRBD2 matching 10 bases. Germline trimming cut 7 bases from V and 4 bases from J; bases unmatched to any gene: 6. Germline CDR1 and CDR2: LNHDA and SQIVND (reference sequence). The CDR3 totals 15 residues. CDR3 amino acids: CASKSGGAFTGELFF. The CDR3 region has the DNA TGTGCCAGTAAAAGCGGGGGGGCTTTCACCGGGGAGCTGTTTTTT.

The CDR3 here is CASSFAITDTQYF. CDR3 bases: TGTGCCAGCAGTTTTGCGATCACAGATACGCAGTATTTT. J is TRBJ2-3 and V is TRBV27; D unresolved. CDR1 and CDR2 from the germline V gene are MNHEY and SMNVEV (reference sequence). The CDR3 consists of 13 residues. The V gene lost 3 bases and the J gene lost 2 bases, with 6 bases spanning the gap.

This chain joins TRBV29-1 and TRBJ1-1, with D unresolved. The CDR3 runs to 14 residues. The V end lost 2 bases, the J end lost 3 bases, and 13 bases lay between the germline ends. Per the germline V gene, CDR1 is SQVTM and CDR2 is ANQGSEA. CDR3 residues: CSVELPLGDTEAFF. The CDR3, as DNA: TGCAGCGTTGAACTGCCCCTCGGGGACACTGAAGCTTTCTTT. Variable domain in full (rest from reference TRBV29-1 and TRBJ1-1): SAVISQKPSRDICQRGTSLTIQCQVDSQVTMMFWYRQQPGQSLTLIATANQGSEATYESGFVIDKFPISRPNLTFSTLTVSNMSPEDSSIYLCSVELPLGDTEAFFGQGTRLTVV.

This clone was picked up a small number of times. This chain joins TRBV27 and TRBJ1-2, with 8 bases aligning to TRBD1. Germline CDR1 is MNHEY and CDR2 is SMNVEV (reference sequence). The V segment lost 3 bases and the J segment 6 bases; nucleotides outside the gene matches: 12. The CDR3 is 16 residues long. The CDR3 here is CASSFLTGTGRDGYTF. CDR3 in DNA: TGTGCCAGCAGTTTCCTTACCGGGACAGGACGGGATGGCTACACCTTC.